This T cell receptor (beta chain) was sequenced during a study of cytomegalovirus exposure and HLA in healthy donors. Assay: immunoSEQ multiplex PCR; the TCRdb copy retains only in-frame clones and omits some. The repertoire has approximately 190,000 clones, more than 80% of them found once; the top ten carry roughly 7%. On this clone itself: As yet, its antigen is unknown.

Study-wide results and caveats: It was reportedly the case that the classifier diagnosed cytomegalovirus status with high specificity and sensitivity.

V trimming: 6 bases; J trimming: 2 bases; junction bases outside the gene matches: 5. The CDR3 spans 15 residues. Looked up from germline, CDR1 is SGHTA and CDR2 is FQGNSA. This clonotype was sampled from a man between 18 and 35 years old in good health and CMV-seropositive. Input material: PBMCs. The J gene is TRBJ2-1, the V gene TRBV7-2, with 9 bases fitting TRBD2. CDR3 nucleotide sequence: TGTGCCAGCAGTCTTATAGCGGGAGCCTACAATGAGCAGTTCTTC. It specifies CASSLIAGAYNEQFF.